This is a list of T cell receptor beta chains from one sample in a study of monozygotic twins with inflammatory bowel disease. Reprocessing the 5' RACE reads, TCRdb reports a single entry for every CDR3 protein and omits DNA. The sample data list under 150,000 distinct CDR3 sequences. The material sequenced was blood. The receptors were sampled from a human donor with ulcerative colitis or Crohn's disease, or a healthy co-twin of an affected twin (not recorded which). Each CDR3 is given with its conserved first and last residue.

CDR3 length	J gene	V gene	CDR3 protein
14	TRBJ2-2	TRBV3-1	CASSRQGGTGELFF
13	TRBJ2-3	TRBV7-3	CASGPRTADTQYF
11	TRBJ2-1	TRBV29-1	CSVSVAHEQFF
16	TRBJ2-1	TRBV20-1	CSASFLAGAIYNEQFF
15	TRBJ2-5	TRBV5-1	CASSLGQGDWETQYF
15	TRBJ2-1	TRBV5-6	CASSLATGTKERDLF
14	TRBJ1-1	TRBV25-1	CASSEGGHDTEAFF
15	TRBJ2-1	TRBV28	CASTKDRVSYNEQFF
15	TRBJ2-3	TRBV10-3	CAIRGAGTSSNTQYF
17	TRBJ2-3	TRBV20-1	CSARDVDRPRPTDTQYF
17	TRBJ1-2	TRBV25-1	CASCPPGTQEGLYGYTF
14	TRBJ1-2	TRBV12-3/TRBV12-4	CASSFAGTAYGYTF
14	TRBJ2-1	TRBV5-1	CASSAGQGPNEQFF
14	TRBJ1-1	TRBV7-2	CASSSNRGSAEAFF
16	TRBJ2-7	TRBV12-3/TRBV12-4	CASSLPSSGRQYEQYF
17	TRBJ2-2	TRBV7-9	CASSQPLGQGDTGELFF
18	TRBJ2-1	TRBV4-3	CASSQEGLAGSSYNEQFF
19	TRBJ2-1	TRBV6-5	CASSYSWAGEHTSYNEQFF
16	TRBJ1-1	TRBV6-2/TRBV6-3	CASRKTGGAGSTEAFF
15	TRBJ2-1	TRBV11-2	CASSLASGRSPRVLF
13	TRBJ2-7	TRBV11-3	CASSFRTGREQYF